The clone carrying this TCR beta chain was recorded many times. Blood was drawn at first hyperthyroidism diagnosis, before any ophthalmopathy symptoms. The CDR3 is made up of 15 amino acids. V shed 3 bases, J shed 8 bases, and the junction held 12 bases outside the gene matches. The sample belongs to a study of T cells in Graves' hyperthyroidism and ophthalmopathy. Turning to the study itself: Peripheral blood was taken when the disease was first diagnosed, before any treatment began.

Amplification of TCR beta CDR3 regions was performed using RNA transcripts as template. In the first-round RT-PCR of the TCR CDR3, the HTBI primer set was used. A single record per CDR3 protein comes from TCRdb applying MiXCR to the multiplex PCR reads. Of 110,000 to 150,000 distinct CDR3 sequences listed, approximately 24% are singletons. Sequencing used blood. This TCR was recovered from a woman aged 45-60 years with Graves' hyperthyroidism that later progressed to Graves' ophthalmopathy. This sequence joins TRBV12-3 or TRBV12-4 and TRBJ1-2, with 7 nucleotides matching TRBD1. CDR3 sequence (DNA): TGTGCCAGCAGTTTCGGACAGGCCGCTGTAAGGGGCTACACCTTC. Its translation: CASSFGQAAVRGYTF.